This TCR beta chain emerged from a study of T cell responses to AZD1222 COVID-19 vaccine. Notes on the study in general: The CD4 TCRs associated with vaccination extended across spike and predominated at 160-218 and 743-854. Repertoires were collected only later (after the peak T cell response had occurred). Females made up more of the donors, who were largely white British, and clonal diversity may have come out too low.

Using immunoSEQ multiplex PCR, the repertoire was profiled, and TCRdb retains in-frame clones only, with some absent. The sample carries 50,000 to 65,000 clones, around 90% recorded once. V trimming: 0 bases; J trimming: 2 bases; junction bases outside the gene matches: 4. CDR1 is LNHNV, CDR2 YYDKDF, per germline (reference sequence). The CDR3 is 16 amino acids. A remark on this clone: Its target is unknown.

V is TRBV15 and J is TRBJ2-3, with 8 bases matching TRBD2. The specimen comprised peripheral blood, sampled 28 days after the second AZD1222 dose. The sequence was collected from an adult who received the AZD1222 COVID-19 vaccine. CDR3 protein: CATSRDQTSDTDTQYF. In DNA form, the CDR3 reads TGTGCCACCAGCAGAGACCAGACTAGCGACACAGATACGCAGTATTTT. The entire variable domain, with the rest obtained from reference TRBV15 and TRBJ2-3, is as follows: DAMVIQNPRYQVTQFGKPVTLSCSQTLNHNVMYWYQQKSSQAPKLLFHYYDKDFNNEADTPDNFQSRRPNTSFCFLDIRSPGLGDTAMYLCATSRDQTSDTDTQYFGPGTRLTVL.